This T cell receptor beta chain was captured by sequencing in a study of OX40 agonist ivuxolimab in advanced cancers. Broader study findings: In a subset of nonresponders, normalized T-cell clonal expansion was also low. Among patients with partial responses at 0.1-3.0 mg/kg, clonal expansion was among the lowest. Circulating CD4+ and CD8+ T cells showed clonal expansion by week 6 at 0.1 to 3.0 mg/kg.

Drawing of blood for sampling happened at baseline, at cycle 4 day 1, and at cycle 7 day 1. CDR3 length: 15 amino acids. Trimming cost V 8 bases and J 1 base; bases outside gene matches: 8. CDR1 SGHTA and CDR2 FQGNSA come from the germline V gene. Concerning this clone: The antigen remains undetermined.

Repertoires were generated with immunoSEQ multiplex PCR, while TCRdb's copy carries only in-frame clones and drops some. The sample includes under 70,000 clones, 80% to 90% of them seen just once. V gene TRBV7-2 combines with J gene TRBJ1-3, with 7 bases aligning to TRBD1. Source: CD4+ or CD8+ T cells sorted from blood, taken in a trial of the OX40 agonist ivuxolimab. The sequence was collected from an adult with an advanced solid tumor such as melanoma, head and neck, liver or kidney cancer. CDR3 nucleotides: TGTGCCAGCTCGACCCGACAGGGATCTGGAAACACCATATATTTT. Protein sequence: CASSTRQGSGNTIYF. The whole variable domain, remainder taken from reference TRBV7-2 and TRBJ1-3, is GAGVSQSPSNKVTEKGKDVELRCDPISGHTALYWYRQSLGQGLEFLIYFQGNSAPDKSGLPSDRFSAERTGGSVSTLTIQRTQQEDSAVYLCASSTRQGSGNTIYFGEGSWLTVV.